This is a list of T cell receptor beta chains from one sample in a study of cytomegalovirus exposure and HLA in healthy donors. Using immunoSEQ multiplex PCR, the repertoire was profiled, and TCRdb retains in-frame clones only, with some absent. The table lists some 120,000 clones, roughly 71% of them singletons, with approximately 6.4% in the top ten. The specimen sequenced was PBMCs. The source of these receptors is a woman between 45 and 65 years old in good health and CMV-seropositive. Each CDR3 is given with its conserved first and last residue. D genes are given only for firm matches. The size field is filled for only some rows; it gives once, few, many or a size class.

abundance	d_gene	v_gene	j_gene	CDR3aa	CDR3nt
-	-	TRBV4-2	TRBJ1-1	CASSQVNRPNTEAFF	TGTGCCAGCAGCCAAGTGAACAGGCCGAACACTGAAGCTTTCTTT
-	-	TRBV20-1	TRBJ2-1	CSVSRGDEQFF	TGCAGTGTGAGTCGCGGGGATGAGCAGTTCTTC
-	TRBD1	TRBV6-6	TRBJ1-6	CASCRQGDNSPLHF	TGTGCCAGCTGTCGACAGGGGGATAATTCACCCCTCCACTTT
-	TRBD2	TRBV4-2	TRBJ2-2	CASSQPGTSGGHTGELFF	TGTGCCAGCAGCCAACCCGGGACTAGCGGGGGCCACACCGGGGAGCTGTTTTTT
-	-	TRBV10-1	TRBJ1-4	CASSEGGSVNEKLFF	TGCGCCAGCAGTGAGGGGGGCAGCGTTAATGAAAAACTGTTTTTT
once	-	TRBV7-9	TRBJ2-7	CASSVSGDSYEQYF	TGTGCCAGCAGCGTCTCGGGGGACTCCTACGAGCAGTACTTC
-	-	TRBV18	TRBJ2-5	CASSPPGGAETQYF	TGTGCCAGCTCACCACCAGGGGGAGCAGAGACCCAGTACTTC
-	-	TRBV6-5	TRBJ1-2	CASSYLGHEGGYTF	TGTGCCAGCAGTTACTTGGGCCACGAGGGTGGCTACACCTTC
-	-	TRBV15	TRBJ2-1	CATSRVGAEFDNEQFF	TGTGCCACCAGCAGAGTCGGCGCGGAATTCGACAATGAGCAGTTCTTC
-	-	TRBV29-1	TRBJ1-1	CSAVGPGVFATEAFF	TGCAGCGCCGTTGGGCCAGGGGTCTTCGCCACTGAAGCTTTCTTT
-	-	TRBV4-3	TRBJ1-6	CASSVRVYNSPLHF	TGCGCCAGCAGCGTCCGGGTTTATAATTCACCCCTCCACTTT
few	TRBD1	TRBV6-5	TRBJ1-1	CASRQDREAFF	TGTGCCAGCAGACAGGACAGGGAAGCTTTCTTT
once	-	TRBV7-2	TRBJ1-1	CASSLLRGGTEAFF	TGTGCCAGCAGCTTACTTAGGGGTGGTACTGAAGCTTTCTTT
-	-	TRBV4-2	TRBJ2-7	CASSSPSQGYEQYF	TGTGCCAGCAGCTCACCTTCACAGGGCTACGAGCAGTACTTC
-	-	TRBV11-2	TRBJ2-1	CASSGGLKQFF	TGTGCCAGCAGCGGGGGGTTGAAGCAGTTCTTC
-	-	TRBV6-1	TRBJ1-5	CASRRDNNQPQHF	TGTGCCAGCAGACGGGACAACAATCAGCCCCAGCATTTT
few	-	TRBV2	TRBJ1-1	CASSDSESTEAFF	TGTGCCAGCAGTGATTCCGAGAGCACTGAAGCTTTCTTT
-	-	TRBV11-2	TRBJ2-5	CASSLVAARETQYF	TGTGCCAGCAGCTTAGTAGCGGCGAGGGAGACCCAGTACTTC
few	-	TRBV4-2	TRBJ1-3	CASSQDLSGTIYF	TGTGCCAGCAGCCAAGATCTATCAGGCACCATATATTTT
once	-	TRBV2	TRBJ2-3	CASSEMGRTQYF	TGTGCCAGCAGTGAAATGGGCCGTACGCAGTATTTT
many	TRBD1	TRBV5-4	TRBJ1-1	CASSLDRGNTEAFF	TGTGCCAGCAGCCTGGACAGGGGGAACACTGAAGCTTTCTTT
-	-	TRBV2	TRBJ1-5	CASSGGLASNQPQHF	TGTGCCAGCAGTGGTGGGCTCGCTAGCAATCAGCCCCAGCATTTT
once	TRBD2	TRBV18	TRBJ2-1	CASSPRTSGGVNGQFF	TGTGCCAGCTCGCCACGAACTAGCGGGGGGGTAAATGGGCAGTTCTTC
-	TRBD1	TRBV2	TRBJ2-6	CASRRDRNSGANVLTF	TGTGCCAGCAGAAGGGACAGAAACTCTGGGGCCAACGTCCTGACTTTC
-	-	TRBV6-5	TRBJ2-2	CASGGIGELFF	TGTGCCAGCGGGGGGATCGGGGAGCTGTTTTTT
few	TRBD1	TRBV6-5	TRBJ1-1	CASSIDRGALTEAFF	TGTGCCAGCAGCATTGACAGGGGGGCTCTCACTGAAGCTTTCTTT
-	TRBD2	TRBV5-4	TRBJ2-2	CASSPLTSGTGELFF	TGTGCCAGCAGCCCCCTCACTAGCGGGACCGGGGAGCTGTTTTTT
-	TRBD1	TRBV19	TRBJ1-3	CASSRTGVGNTIYF	TGTGCCAGTAGTCGCACAGGGGTCGGAAACACCATATATTTT
-	-	TRBV6-5	TRBJ1-5	CASARQRGANQPQHF	TGTGCCAGCGCCCGCCAACGGGGAGCGAATCAGCCCCAGCATTTT
-	TRBD1	TRBV7-2	TRBJ1-1	CASSLRQAGGTEAFF	TGTGCCAGCAGCTTACGCCAGGCAGGGGGTACTGAAGCTTTCTTT
once	TRBD1	TRBV7-9	TRBJ2-7	CASSPGGYEQYF	TGTGCCAGCAGCCCAGGGGGATACGAGCAGTACTTC
-	-	TRBV6-6	TRBJ1-1	CAGKGQGRNTEAFF	TGTGCCGGCAAAGGGCAGGGAAGGAACACTGAAGCTTTCTTT
once	TRBD1	TRBV25-1	TRBJ1-2	CASTTGAGYTF	TGTGCCAGCACAACAGGGGCTGGCTACACCTTC
-	-	TRBV7-2	TRBJ2-3	CASSYLGDTQYF	TGTGCCAGCAGTTATCTAGGTGATACGCAGTATTTT
-	-	TRBV10-3	TRBJ1-6	CAISQDGQMSLHF	TGTGCCATCAGCCAGGACGGACAAATGTCCCTCCACTTT
-	TRBD2	TRBV5-1	TRBJ2-1	CASSLRLAGGPYNEQFF	TGCGCCAGCAGCTTGCGACTAGCGGGGGGCCCTTACAATGAGCAGTTCTTC
-	TRBD1	TRBV5-1	TRBJ1-1	CASSLRLGGWTEAFF	TGCGCCAGCAGCTTACGGTTAGGGGGCTGGACTGAAGCTTTCTTT
-	-	TRBV7-2	TRBJ1-6	CASSQNSGVSPLHF	TGTGCCAGCAGCCAGAACTCAGGGGTTTCACCCCTCCACTTT
-	TRBD1	TRBV5-6	TRBJ2-6	CASSDWTGGHSGANVLTF	TGTGCCAGCAGCGACTGGACAGGGGGCCACTCTGGGGCCAACGTCCTGACTTTC
-	-	TRBV18	TRBJ2-7	CASSPLPGRGYEQYF	TGTGCCAGCTCACCATTGCCCGGGCGCGGGTACGAGCAGTACTTC
-	-	TRBV28	TRBJ1-2	CASSPMAGAPGYTF	TGTGCCAGCAGTCCGATGGCGGGGGCGCCTGGCTACACCTTC
-	-	TRBV25-1	TRBJ2-2	CASSGPGSDTGELFF	TGTGCCAGCAGTGGTCCAGGGTCGGACACCGGGGAGCTGTTTTTT
-	-	TRBV29-1	TRBJ1-2	CSVDPGYGYTF	TGCAGCGTTGACCCAGGCTATGGCTACACCTTC
-	-	TRBV30	TRBJ1-6	CASVKTVGSPLHF	TGTGCCTCCGTTAAGACAGTAGGTTCACCCCTCCACTTT
few	-	TRBV29-1	TRBJ1-1	CSVPRPGPTGGEAFF	TGCAGCGTTCCCCGGCCGGGGCCAACGGGAGGTGAAGCTTTCTTT
-	-	TRBV5-4	TRBJ1-2	CASSLVVAYGYTF	TGTGCCAGCAGCTTGGTGGTAGCCTATGGCTACACCTTC
-	-	TRBV30	TRBJ1-3	CACDGGAGNTIYF	TGTGCCTGCGATGGGGGGGCTGGAAACACCATATATTTT
-	-	TRBV2	TRBJ2-7	CATRDIPFYEQYF	TGTGCCACCCGGGACATCCCTTTCTACGAGCAGTACTTC
-	TRBD1	TRBV7-9	TRBJ1-2	CASSGDRNYGYTF	TGTGCCAGCAGCGGGGACAGAAACTATGGCTACACCTTC
-	-	TRBV7-6	TRBJ1-5	CASSLISDQPQHF	TGTGCCAGCAGCTTAATTAGCGATCAGCCCCAGCATTTT
-	-	TRBV19	TRBJ1-5	CATTGGDPQPQHF	TGTGCCACCACGGGGGGGGATCCACAGCCCCAGCATTTT
-	-	TRBV23-1	TRBJ2-1	CASCLAGNEQFF	TGCGCCAGCTGCCTCGCGGGGAATGAGCAGTTCTTC